The rows below give T cell receptor beta chains drawn from one sample of a study of T cell repertoires in aging, cancer and after chemotherapy. MiXCR was run by TCRdb on the multiplex PCR reads, yielding one entry per CDR3 protein. Of a few thousand distinct CDR3 sequences in the sample, over 60% are singletons; the top ten hold around 26%. Sequenced input: blood. Receptors were obtained from a human donor with a solid tumor. The CDR3 runs from the conserved cysteine through the conserved F or W. D genes are given only for firm matches. Some rows have no size entry. The others give once, few or many, or a class for an expanded clone.

D	V	J	size	CDR3	DNA
.	TRBV25-1	TRBJ2-2	.	CASSQQRNGELFF	TGTGCCAGCAGTCAGCAGAGGAACGGGGAGCTGTTTTTT
TRBD1	TRBV19	TRBJ1-1	.	CASNRQGEAFF	TGTGCCAGTAACCGACAGGGGGAAGCTTTCTTT
.	TRBV27	TRBJ1-2	.	CASSPWGRENYGYTF	TGTGCCAGCTCCCCGTGGGGAAGGGAGAACTATGGCTACACCTTC
TRBD1	TRBV7-2	TRBJ1-2	few	CASSQMTGKYGYTF	TGTGCCAGCAGCCAGATGACAGGGAAGTATGGCTACACCTTC
TRBD1	TRBV30	TRBJ2-7	.	CAWSPLGTANTYEQYF	TGTGCCTGGAGCCCACTAGGGACAGCAAATACCTACGAGCAGTACTTC
TRBD2	TRBV20-1	TRBJ2-7	.	CSARSATSVSYEQYF	TGCAGTGCTAGATCCGCGACTAGCGTCTCCTACGAGCAGTACTTC
TRBD1	TRBV29-1	TRBJ2-1	.	CSVEMRTGLLNEQFF	TGCAGCGTTGAAATGAGGACAGGGCTCTTAAATGAGCAGTTCTTC
TRBD1	TRBV28	TRBJ1-2	.	CASRTGDRGYTF	TGTGCCAGCAGAACAGGGGATCGTGGCTACACCTTC
.	TRBV6-2/TRBV6-3	TRBJ2-7	.	CASKAGSSYEQYF	TGTGCCAGCAAGGCAGGGAGCTCCTACGAGCAGTACTTC
.	TRBV29-1	TRBJ1-4	few	CSSRTPADEKLFF	TGCAGCTCAAGGACCCCCGCGGATGAAAAACTGTTTTTT